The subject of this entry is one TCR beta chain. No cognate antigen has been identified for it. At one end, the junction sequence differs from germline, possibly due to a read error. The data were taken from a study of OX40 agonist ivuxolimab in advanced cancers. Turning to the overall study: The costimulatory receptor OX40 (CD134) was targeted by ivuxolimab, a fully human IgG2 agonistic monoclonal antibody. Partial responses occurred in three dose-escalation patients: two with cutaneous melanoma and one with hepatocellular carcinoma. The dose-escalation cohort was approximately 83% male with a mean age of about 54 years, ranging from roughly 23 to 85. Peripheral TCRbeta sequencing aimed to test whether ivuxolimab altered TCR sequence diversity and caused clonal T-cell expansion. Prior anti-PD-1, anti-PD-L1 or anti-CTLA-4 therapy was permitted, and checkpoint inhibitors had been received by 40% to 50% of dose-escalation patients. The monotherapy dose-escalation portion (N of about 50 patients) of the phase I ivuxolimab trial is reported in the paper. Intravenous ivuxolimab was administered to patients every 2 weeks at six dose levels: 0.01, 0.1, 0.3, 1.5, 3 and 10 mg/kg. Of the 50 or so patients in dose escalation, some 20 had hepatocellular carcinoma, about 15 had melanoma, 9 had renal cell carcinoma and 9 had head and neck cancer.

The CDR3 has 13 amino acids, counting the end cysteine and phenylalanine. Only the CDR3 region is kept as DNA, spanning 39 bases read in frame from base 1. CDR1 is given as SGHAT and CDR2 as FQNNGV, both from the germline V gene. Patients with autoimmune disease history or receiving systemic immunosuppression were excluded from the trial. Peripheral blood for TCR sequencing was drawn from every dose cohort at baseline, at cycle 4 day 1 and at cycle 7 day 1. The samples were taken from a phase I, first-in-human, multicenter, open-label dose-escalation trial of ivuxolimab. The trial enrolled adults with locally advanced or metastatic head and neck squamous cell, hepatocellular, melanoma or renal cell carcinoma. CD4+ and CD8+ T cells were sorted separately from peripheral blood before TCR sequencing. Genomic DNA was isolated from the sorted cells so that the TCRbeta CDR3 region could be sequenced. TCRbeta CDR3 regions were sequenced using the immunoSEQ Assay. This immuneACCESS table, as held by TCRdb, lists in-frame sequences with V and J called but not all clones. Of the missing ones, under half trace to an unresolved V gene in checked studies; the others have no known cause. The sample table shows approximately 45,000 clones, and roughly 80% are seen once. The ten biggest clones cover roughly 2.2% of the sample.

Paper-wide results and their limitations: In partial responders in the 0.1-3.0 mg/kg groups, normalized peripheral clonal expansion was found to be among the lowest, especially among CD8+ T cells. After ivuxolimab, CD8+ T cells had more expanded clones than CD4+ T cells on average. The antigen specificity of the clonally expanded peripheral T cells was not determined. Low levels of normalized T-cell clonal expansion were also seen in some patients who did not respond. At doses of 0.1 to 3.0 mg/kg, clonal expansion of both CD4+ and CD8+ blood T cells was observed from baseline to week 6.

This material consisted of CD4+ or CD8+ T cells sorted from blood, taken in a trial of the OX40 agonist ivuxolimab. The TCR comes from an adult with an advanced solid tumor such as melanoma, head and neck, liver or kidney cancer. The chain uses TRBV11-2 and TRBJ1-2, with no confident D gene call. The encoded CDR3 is CASSLDPKYGYTF. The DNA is TGTGCCAGCAGCTTAGATCCTAAATATGGCTACACCTTC.